Following are 29 T cell receptor beta chains from one sample sequenced in a study of blood T cells in healthy people across ages. Combining a sample-barcoded 5' primer with a J-beta primer mix, a second PCR ran for 7 to 11 cycles. MiXCR, run by TCRdb on the 5' RACE reads, gives a single entry per CDR3 protein. Found here are hundreds of thousands of distinct CDR3 sequences, roughly 44% of them singletons; the top ten hold about 19%. The source material was blood. These receptors were collected from a man in his sixties in good health.

This clonotype showed up just a few times. The chain carries TRBV20-1 and TRBJ2-7; unclear D gene. V was cut by 0 bases and J by 2 bases, with 5 bases left in between. The CDR3 has 12 residues. The V gene's germline CDR1 is DFQATT and CDR2 SNEGSKA (reference sequence). CDR3 nucleotide sequence: TGCAGTGCTAGAGAAGCACCCTACGAGCAGTACTTC. Residues: CSAREAPYEQYF.

This clonotype was counted only a few times. This chain's CDR3 is CATRGRQHYNEQFF. The CDR3 DNA is TGTGCCACCCGAGGACGGCAGCACTACAATGAGCAGTTCTTC. The chain recombines TRBV6-2 or TRBV6-3 with TRBJ2-1; no firm D call. This CDR3 comprises 14 residues. Trimming removed 10 bases from V and 3 bases from J, with 16 bases in between. Germline V CDR1 and CDR2: MNHEY, SVGEGT.

The rearrangement links TRBV4-1 to TRBJ2-7; 8 nucleotides agree with TRBD2. The germline CDR1 and CDR2 sequences are MGHRA and YSYEKL. The CDR3 has 15 residues. The ends lost 1 base at V and 2 bases at J; junction bases unmatched: 4. CDR3 DNA: TGCGCCAGCAGCCAAGGGACTAGCAAGGCCTACGAGCAGTACTTC. Translated, it gives CASSQGTSKAYEQYF.

The chain joins TRBV28 to TRBJ1-6; 8 positions match TRBD1. Looked up from germline, CDR1 is MDHEN and CDR2 is SYDVKM. The trim removed 5 bases at V and 9 bases at J, leaving 9 bases unmatched. The CDR3 covers 15 residues. The CDR3: CASSTSTGAGSPLHF. The CDR3 DNA is TGTGCCAGCAGTACCTCGACAGGGGCCGGTTCACCCCTCCACTTT.

CDR3 bases: TGTGCCAGCAGTTCATGGACTAGCGGGGAGACCCAGTACTTC. It yields the protein CASSSWTSGETQYF. V is TRBV28 and J is TRBJ2-5; 11 bases line up with TRBD2. CDR3 length: 14 amino acids. CDR1 is MDHEN and CDR2 is SYDVKM in the germline V gene. The V segment lost 4 bases and the J segment 5 bases; nucleotides outside the gene matches: 3.

V is TRBV2 and J is TRBJ2-1; 11 bases agree with TRBD1. The CDR3 loop spans 13 amino acids. Germline V gene sequence: CDR1 SNHLY, CDR2 FYNNEI. V trimming: 6 bases; J trimming: 8 bases; junction bases outside the gene matches: 3. CDR3 amino acids: CASRDRGHDEQFF. The CDR3 coding sequence is TGTGCCAGCAGGGACAGGGGGCATGATGAGCAGTTCTTC. The variable domain in full, completed from reference TRBV2 and TRBJ2-1, reads EPEVTQTPSHQVTQMGQEVILRCVPISNHLYFYWYRQILGQKVEFLVSFYNNEISEKSEIFDDQFSVERPDGSNFTLKIRSTKLEDSAMYFCASRDRGHDEQFFGPGTRLTVL.

The V and J genes are TRBV4-1 and TRBJ1-5; D ambiguous. Germline CDR1 MGHRA, CDR2 YSYEKL. V lost 0 bases, J lost 5 bases, and 5 bases lay in between. The CDR3 has 13 residues. The CDR3 spells CASSQEPYQPQHF. The CDR3 coding sequence is TGCGCCAGCAGCCAAGAGCCATATCAGCCCCAGCATTTT.

Of note for this clonotype: With a much larger clone just one base away, this may be a read error. The genes are TRBV7-2 and TRBJ1-6; TRBD1 matches at 7 bases. Germline V gene sequence: CDR1 SGHTA, CDR2 FQGNSA. This CDR3 has 14 amino acids. The CDR3 sequence: CAGSPRTGDSPLHF. The CDR3 region has the DNA TGTGCCGGCAGCCCTCGAACAGGGGATTCACCCCTCCACTTT. The full variable domain, in which reference TRBV7-2 and TRBJ1-6 provide the parts outside the CDR3, is GAGVSQSPSNKVTEKGKDVELRCDPISGHTALYWYRQSLGQGLEFLIYFQGNSAPDKSGLPSDRFSAERTGGSVSTLTIQRTQQEDSAVYLCAGSPRTGDSPLHFGNGTRLTVT.

Concerning this clonotype: At one end the junction does not follow the germline gene, possibly because of a read error. The chain uses TRBV5-1 and TRBJ2-5; no reliable D call. This CDR3 spans 12 amino acids. Germline CDR1 and CDR2: SGHRS and YFSETQ. CDR3 bases: TGCGCCAGCATCTTGAACCGAGATGAACAGTACTTC. This codes for CASILNRDEQYF.

This clonotype was seen a few times. J is TRBJ2-4 and V is TRBV7-2; D remains unclear. Germline CDR1 is SGHTA and CDR2 is FQGNSA. V was shortened by 1 base and J by 2 bases, with 6 bases between the two germline ends. The CDR3 runs 14 residues. The CDR3 bases are TGTGCCAGCAGCTTAGACAGATCCAAAAACATTCAGTACTTC. This translates into CASSLDRSKNIQYF.

The chain combines TRBV9 with TRBJ2-7; 9 bases match TRBD1. The end of the DNA aligns better with TRBJ2-4, so the J call may be wrong. The CDR3 is 14 amino acids. The germline V gene has CDR1 SGDLS and CDR2 YYNGEE. DNA of the CDR3: TGTGCCAGCAGCGTAGGACAGGGGGTAGACATTCAGTACTTC. It is translated as CASSVGQGVDIQYF.

V and J are TRBV6-2 or TRBV6-3 and TRBJ2-5, with D possibly TRBD1 on 6 matching bases. Matching the DNA end better, TRBJ2-7 makes the J call doubtful. The CDR3 totals 15 residues. Germline lookup yields CDR1 MNHEY and CDR2 SVGEGT. The CDR3 protein is CASSYVARGEYEQYF. The CDR3 DNA is TGTGCCAGCAGTTATGTGGCCAGGGGAGAGTACGAGCAGTACTTC.

Note on this clonotype: One end of the junction fails to match germline, which may point to a read error. The gene calls are TRBV10-3 and TRBJ2-5; no definite D call. The germline V gene encodes CDR1 ENHRY and CDR2 SYGVKD. This CDR3 has 12 residues. Here the CDR3 reads CAVSEGQETQYF. CDR3 DNA: TGTGCCGTCAGTGAAGGGCAAGAGACCCAGTACTTC.

This clonotype was observed once. The chain recombines TRBV6-2 or TRBV6-3 with TRBJ2-1; the D gene is possibly TRBD1 (6 bases). Germline CDR1 MNHEY, CDR2 SVGEGT. The CDR3 length is 14 residues. V dropped 6 bases and J dropped 0 bases, with 9 bases sitting between them. CDR3 sequence reads: CASRDRRSYNEQFF. The CDR3, as DNA: TGTGCCAGCAGGGACAGACGCTCCTACAATGAGCAGTTCTTC.

This chain connects TRBV7-2 to TRBJ2-3; the D is unclear. V was cut by 8 bases and J by 4 bases, with 10 bases left in between. CDR3 length: 12 amino acids. Germline V gene lookup returns CDR1 SGHTA and CDR2 FQGNSA. Written as DNA, the CDR3 is TGTGCCAGCCGACAAGGTTCAGATACGCAGTATTTT. Translation: CASRQGSDTQYF.

V and J are TRBV27 and TRBJ2-7; TRBD1 agrees at 9 bases. The germline CDR1 and CDR2 sequences are MNHEY and SMNVEV (reference sequence). With V trimmed by 5 bases and J by 9 bases, 14 bases remained unmatched. This CDR3 comprises 15 residues. CDR3 sequence: CASSVTGTGNAGQYF. CDR3 nucleotides: TGTGCCAGCAGTGTAACCGGGACAGGGAATGCCGGGCAGTACTTC.

The chain uses TRBV12-3 or TRBV12-4 and TRBJ1-1, with D perhaps TRBD1 (5 bases). Trimming stripped 2 bases from V and 5 bases from J, with 6 bases between. The CDR3 covers 12 residues. CDR3 DNA: TGTGCCAGCAGTTTATACAGGACTGAAGCTTTCTTT. Translation gives CASSLYRTEAFF.

J is TRBJ1-4 and V is TRBV5-1; 9 bases line up with TRBD1. Germline CDR1 reads SGHRS; CDR2 reads YFSETQ. The CDR3 runs 14 residues. Trimming took 4 bases from V and 5 from J; bases not matched to a gene: 3. Here the CDR3 DNA reads TGCGCCAGCAGCCAAGGGACAGGGAATGAAAAACTGTTTTTT. This encodes CASSQGTGNEKLFF.

The rearrangement joins TRBV6-2 or TRBV6-3 to TRBJ2-5; D possibly corresponds to TRBD2 (7 bases). The CDR3 contains 15 residues. Trimming stripped 5 bases from V and 4 bases from J, with 17 bases between. Germline assignment: CDR1 MNHEY and CDR2 SVGEGT. The CDR3 bases are TGTGCCAGCAGTGATGAGGGGGGGCTGGCAGAGACCCAGTACTTC. Its translation is CASSDEGGLAETQYF.

Notes on this clonotype: Possible read error: a much larger clone is one base away. The chain uses TRBV27 and TRBJ2-5, with 11 bases that match TRBD2. The J call is uncertain, as TRBJ2-7 better fits the DNA end. CDR1 and CDR2 (germline): MNHEY, SMNVEV (reference sequence). The CDR3 totals 15 residues. CDR3 sequence: CASSEDSGGEYEQYF. CDR3 DNA: TGTGCCAGCAGTGAAGATAGCGGGGGGGAATACGAGCAGTACTTC.

The J gene is TRBJ2-7, the V gene TRBV6-5; 8 bases are shared with TRBD1. V dropped 5 bases and J dropped 1; count of bases not matched to a gene: 7. CDR1 MNHEY and CDR2 SVGAGI come from the germline V gene. The CDR3 sequence is 15 residues long. In DNA, the CDR3 is TGTGCCAGCAGTAGAGGACAGGGCCGGTCCTACGAGCAGTACTTC. Translating it yields CASSRGQGRSYEQYF.

V is TRBV6-5 and J is TRBJ2-7; TRBD2 matches at 8 bases. The CDR3 has 15 residues. V trimming: 2 bases; J trimming: 1 base; junction bases outside the gene matches: 4. CDR1 MNHEY and CDR2 SVGAGI come from the germline V gene. The CDR3 sequence is CASSYPRGASYEQYF. The CDR3 DNA reads as TGTGCCAGCAGTTACCCGCGGGGGGCATCCTACGAGCAGTACTTC.

In its sample, this clonotype was seen a few times. V is TRBV21-1 and J is TRBJ2-3; the table gives TRBD2 as D, unverified against the DNA. TRBV21-1 is a listed pseudogene. The CDR3 is 18 residues long. This CDR3 is CASSKGLAGGPLLDTQYF. CDR3 coding DNA: TGTGCCAGCAGCAAGGGACTAGCGGGGGGGCCCTTGTTAGATACGCAGTATTTT.

This clonotype came up a few times. The chain employs TRBV7-2 and TRBJ2-3; 12 bases line up with TRBD2. The CDR3 loop spans 15 amino acids. V dropped 3 bases and J dropped 4; count of bases not matched to a gene: 2. Germline V gene lookup returns CDR1 SGHTA and CDR2 FQGNSA. The DNA of the CDR3 is TGTGCCAGCAGCTTCAGACTAGCGGGGGCAGATACGCAGTATTTT. Amino acids: CASSFRLAGADTQYF. Combining the CDR3 with reference TRBV7-2 and TRBJ2-3 gives the whole variable domain GAGVSQSPSNKVTEKGKDVELRCDPISGHTALYWYRQSLGQGLEFLIYFQGNSAPDKSGLPSDRFSAERTGGSVSTLTIQRTQQEDSAVYLCASSFRLAGADTQYFGPGTRLTVL.

This clonotype was observed a handful of times. The V and J genes are TRBV15 and TRBJ1-6; no reliable D call. The V and J ends lost 0 bases and 6 bases respectively, with 9 bases between them. There are 15 residues in the CDR3. Germline CDR1 reads LNHNV; CDR2 reads YYDKDF (reference sequence). The CDR3, as DNA: TGTGCCACCAGCAGAGAAGCACAACCTAATTCACCCCTCCACTTT. It yields the protein CATSREAQPNSPLHF. Drawing the rest from reference TRBV15 and TRBJ1-6, the complete variable domain is DAMVIQNPRYQVTQFGKPVTLSCSQTLNHNVMYWYQQKSSQAPKLLFHYYDKDFNNEADTPDNFQSRRPNTSFCFLDIRSPGLGDTAMYLCATSREAQPNSPLHFGNGTRLTVT.

This clonotype was detected once. The genes are TRBV5-1 and TRBJ1-1, with 8 bases that match TRBD1. The CDR3 totals 13 residues. The germline gives CDR1 SGHRS, CDR2 YFSETQ. After removal of 7 bases from V and 9 bases from J, the junction contained 11 bases not matched to a gene. The CDR3 DNA reads TGCGCCAGCGGGAGAGGGCAGGGGGCGAAAGCTTTCTTT. Encoded protein: CASGRGQGAKAFF.

Many counts were recorded for this clonotype. V is TRBV20-1 and J is TRBJ2-1; 11 nucleotides line up with TRBD2. V was pared by 2 bases and J by 4 bases, with 1 base of the junction left unmatched. This CDR3 has 14 residues. CDR1 is DFQATT, CDR2 SNEGSKA, per germline (reference sequence). For the CDR3, the DNA is TGCAGTGCTAGATTAGCGGGGGGGTACAATGAGCAGTTCTTC. It translates to CSARLAGGYNEQFF.

The V and J genes are TRBV5-6 and TRBJ2-1; no clear D. CDR1 is SGHDT and CDR2 is YYEEEE in the germline V gene. The CDR3 has 12 amino acids. With 2 bases removed from V and 8 bases from J, the gap between germline ends came to 8 bases. The CDR3 here is CASSFTDYEQFF. CDR3 DNA: TGTGCCAGCAGCTTCACAGACTATGAGCAGTTCTTC.

This chain uses TRBV21-1 with TRBJ2-7; the table's D call TRBD1 went unverified against the DNA. TRBV21-1 is a known pseudogene. The CDR3 has 18 residues. CDR3 DNA sequence: TGTGCCAGCAGCAGTGCCGGGACAGGGGGTGTCGTTGGGAATGAGCAGTACTTC. Translation: CASSSAGTGGVVGNEQYF.